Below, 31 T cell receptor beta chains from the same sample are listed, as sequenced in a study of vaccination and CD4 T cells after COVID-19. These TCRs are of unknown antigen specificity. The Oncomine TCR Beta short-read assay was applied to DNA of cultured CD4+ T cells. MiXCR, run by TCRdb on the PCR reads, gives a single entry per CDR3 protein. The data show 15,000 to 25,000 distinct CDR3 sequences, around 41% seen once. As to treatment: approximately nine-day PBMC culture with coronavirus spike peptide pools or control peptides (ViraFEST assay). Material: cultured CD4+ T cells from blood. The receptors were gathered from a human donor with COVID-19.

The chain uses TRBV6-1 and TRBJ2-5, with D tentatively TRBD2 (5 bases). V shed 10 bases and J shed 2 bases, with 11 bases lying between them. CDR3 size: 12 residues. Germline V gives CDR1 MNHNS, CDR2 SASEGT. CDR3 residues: CAIRSGQETQYF. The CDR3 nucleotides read TGTGCCATTCGCAGCGGACAAGAGACCCAGTACTTC.

The DNA of the CDR3 is TGTGCCAGCAGCGTCACAGGGGGTAGAGGGACTGAAGCTTTCTTT. This encodes CASSVTGGRGTEAFF. The rearrangement links TRBV7-9 to TRBJ1-1; 8 nucleotides align to TRBD1. Trimming at V came to 5 bases and at J to 5 bases, leaving 10 bases not matched to a gene. This CDR3 is built from 15 residues. Germline-derived CDR1 and CDR2 are SEHNR and FQNEAQ (reference sequence).

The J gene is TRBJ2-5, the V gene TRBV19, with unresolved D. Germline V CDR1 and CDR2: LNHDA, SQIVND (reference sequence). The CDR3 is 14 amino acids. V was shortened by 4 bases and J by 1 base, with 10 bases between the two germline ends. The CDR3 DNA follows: TGTGCCAGTAGTACCCGGACCATCCAAGAGACCCAGTACTTC. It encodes CASSTRTIQETQYF.

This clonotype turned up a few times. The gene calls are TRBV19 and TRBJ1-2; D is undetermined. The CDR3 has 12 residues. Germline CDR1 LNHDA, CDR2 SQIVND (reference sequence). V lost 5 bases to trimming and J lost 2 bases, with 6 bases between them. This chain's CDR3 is CASSLANYGYTF. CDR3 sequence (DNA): TGTGCCAGTAGTCTGGCCAACTATGGCTACACCTTC.

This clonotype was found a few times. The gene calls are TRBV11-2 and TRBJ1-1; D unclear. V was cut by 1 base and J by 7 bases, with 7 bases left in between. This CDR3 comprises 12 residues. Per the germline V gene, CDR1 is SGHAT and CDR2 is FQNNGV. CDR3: CASSLVRHEAFF. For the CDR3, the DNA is TGTGCCAGCAGCTTAGTTAGGCATGAAGCTTTCTTT.

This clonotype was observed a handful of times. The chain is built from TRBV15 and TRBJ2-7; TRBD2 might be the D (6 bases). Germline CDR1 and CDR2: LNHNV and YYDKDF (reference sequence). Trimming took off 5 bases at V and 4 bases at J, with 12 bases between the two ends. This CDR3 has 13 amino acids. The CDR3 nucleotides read TGTGCCACCAGCTTGGCGGGGACGTACGAGCAGTACTTC. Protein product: CATSLAGTYEQYF.

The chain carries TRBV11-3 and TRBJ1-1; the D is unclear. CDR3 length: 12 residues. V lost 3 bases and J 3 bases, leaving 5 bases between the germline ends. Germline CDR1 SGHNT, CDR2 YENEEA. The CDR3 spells CASSLRDTEAFF. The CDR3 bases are TGTGCCAGCAGCTTGCGGGACACTGAAGCTTTCTTT.

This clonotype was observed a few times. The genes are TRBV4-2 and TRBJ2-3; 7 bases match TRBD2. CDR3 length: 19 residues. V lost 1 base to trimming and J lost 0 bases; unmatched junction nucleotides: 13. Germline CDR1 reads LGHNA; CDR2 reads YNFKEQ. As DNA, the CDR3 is TGTGCCAGCAGCCAAGTTGGTCGGGGGGAAAGGACTAGCACAGATACGCAGTATTTT. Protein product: CASSQVGRGERTSTDTQYF.

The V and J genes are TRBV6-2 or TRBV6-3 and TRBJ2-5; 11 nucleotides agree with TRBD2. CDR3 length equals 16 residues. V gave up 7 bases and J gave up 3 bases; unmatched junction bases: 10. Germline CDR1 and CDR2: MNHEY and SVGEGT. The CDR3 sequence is CASIPSGGLRKETQYF. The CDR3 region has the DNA TGTGCCAGCATCCCTAGCGGGGGGCTTCGGAAAGAGACCCAGTACTTC.

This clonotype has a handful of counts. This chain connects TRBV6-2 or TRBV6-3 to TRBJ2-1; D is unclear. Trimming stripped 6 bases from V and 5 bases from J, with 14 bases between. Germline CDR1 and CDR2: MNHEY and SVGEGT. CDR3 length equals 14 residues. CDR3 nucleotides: TGTGCCAGCAGCGGACCCTTCGGGCACAATGAGCAGTTCTTC. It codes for CASSGPFGHNEQFF.

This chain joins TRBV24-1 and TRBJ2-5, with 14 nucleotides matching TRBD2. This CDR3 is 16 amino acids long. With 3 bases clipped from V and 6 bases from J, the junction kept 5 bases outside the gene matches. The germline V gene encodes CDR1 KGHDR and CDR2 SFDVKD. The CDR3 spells CATSDPGTSGGKTQYF. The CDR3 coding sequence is TGTGCCACCAGTGATCCCGGGACTAGCGGGGGAAAGACCCAGTACTTC.

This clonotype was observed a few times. Here the CDR3 reads CASSTGTGNSPLHF. CDR3 sequence (DNA): TGTGCCAGCAGTACCGGGACAGGGAATTCACCCCTCCACTTT. The V and J genes are TRBV28 and TRBJ1-6, with TRBD1 matching 9 bases. Germline-derived CDR1 and CDR2 are MDHEN and SYDVKM. V gave up 5 bases and J gave up 7 bases; unmatched junction bases: 3. The length of the CDR3 is 14 residues.

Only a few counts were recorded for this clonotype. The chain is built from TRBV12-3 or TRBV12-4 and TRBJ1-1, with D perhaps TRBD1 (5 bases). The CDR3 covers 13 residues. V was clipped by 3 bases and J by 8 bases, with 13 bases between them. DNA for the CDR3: TGTGCCAGCAGTTTTGGGTTGGCAGGGGAAGCTTTCTTT. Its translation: CASSFGLAGEAFF.

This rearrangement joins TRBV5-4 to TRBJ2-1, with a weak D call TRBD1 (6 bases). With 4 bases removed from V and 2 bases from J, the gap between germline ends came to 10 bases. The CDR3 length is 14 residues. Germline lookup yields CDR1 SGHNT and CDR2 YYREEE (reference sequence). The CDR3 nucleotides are TGTGCCAGCAGCCCGAGGACAGCCTACAATGAGCAGTTCTTC. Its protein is CASSPRTAYNEQFF. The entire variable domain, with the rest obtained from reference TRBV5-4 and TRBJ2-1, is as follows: ETGVTQSPTHLIKTRGQQVTLRCSSQSGHNTVSWYQQALGQGPQFIFQYYREEENGRGNFPPRFSGLQFPNYSSELNVNALELDDSALYLCASSPRTAYNEQFFGPGTRLTVL.

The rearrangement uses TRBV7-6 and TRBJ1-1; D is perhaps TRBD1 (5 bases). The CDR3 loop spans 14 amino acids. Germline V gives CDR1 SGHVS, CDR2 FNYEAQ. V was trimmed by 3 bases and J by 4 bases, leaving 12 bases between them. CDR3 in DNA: TGTGCCAGCAGCTTCCGAGGGGTGGGCACTGAAGCTTTCTTT. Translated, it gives CASSFRGVGTEAFF.

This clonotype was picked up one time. The DNA of the CDR3 is TGTGCCAGCAGCACAACGAAGTGGAGTTCGGAAAACTCTGGAAACACCATATATTTT. Translating gives CASSTTKWSSENSGNTIYF. This chain links TRBV7-2 with TRBJ1-3; D call uncertain. Germline CDR1 and CDR2: SGHTA and FQGNSA. V was trimmed by 5 bases and J by 0 bases, leaving 23 bases between them. The CDR3 totals 19 residues. Combining the CDR3 with reference TRBV7-2 and TRBJ1-3 gives the whole variable domain GAGVSQSPSNKVTEKGKDVELRCDPISGHTALYWYRQSLGQGLEFLIYFQGNSAPDKSGLPSDRFSAERTGGSVSTLTIQRTQQEDSAVYLCASSTTKWSSENSGNTIYFGEGSWLTVV.

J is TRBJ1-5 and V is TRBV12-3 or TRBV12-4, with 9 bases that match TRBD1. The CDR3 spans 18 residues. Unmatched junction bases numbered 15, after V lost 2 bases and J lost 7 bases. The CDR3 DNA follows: TGTGCCAGCAGTTTAAGGACAGGGGAAAGGTTTTCTCACCAGCCCCAGCATTTT. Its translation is CASSLRTGERFSHQPQHF.

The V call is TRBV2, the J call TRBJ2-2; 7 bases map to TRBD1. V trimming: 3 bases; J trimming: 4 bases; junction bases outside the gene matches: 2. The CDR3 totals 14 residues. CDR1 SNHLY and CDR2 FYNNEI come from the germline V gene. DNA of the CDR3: TGTGCCAGCAGTGATTCAGGGGGCACCGGGGAGCTGTTTTTT. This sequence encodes CASSDSGGTGELFF.

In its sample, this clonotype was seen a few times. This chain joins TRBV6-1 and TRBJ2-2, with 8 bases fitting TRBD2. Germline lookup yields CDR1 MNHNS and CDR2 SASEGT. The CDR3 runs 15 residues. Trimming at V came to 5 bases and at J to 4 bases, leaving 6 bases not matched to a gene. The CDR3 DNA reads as TGTGCCAGCAGTAGATTCGGGGGGGCCACCGGGGAGCTGTTTTTT. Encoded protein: CASSRFGGATGELFF.

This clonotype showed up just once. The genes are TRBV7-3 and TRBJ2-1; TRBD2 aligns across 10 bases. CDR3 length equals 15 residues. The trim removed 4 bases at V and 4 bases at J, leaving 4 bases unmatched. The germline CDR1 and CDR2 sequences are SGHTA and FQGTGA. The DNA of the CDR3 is TGTGCCAGCAGCTCAATAGCGGGGGGTTACAATGAGCAGTTCTTC. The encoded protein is CASSSIAGGYNEQFF.

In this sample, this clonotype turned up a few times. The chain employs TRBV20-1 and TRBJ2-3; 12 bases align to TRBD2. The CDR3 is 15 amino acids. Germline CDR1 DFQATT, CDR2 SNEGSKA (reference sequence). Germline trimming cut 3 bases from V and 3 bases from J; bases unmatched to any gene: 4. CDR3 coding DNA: TGCAGTGCTAGTCTAGCGGGGGGGCGTACAGATACGCAGTATTTT. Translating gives CSASLAGGRTDTQYF.

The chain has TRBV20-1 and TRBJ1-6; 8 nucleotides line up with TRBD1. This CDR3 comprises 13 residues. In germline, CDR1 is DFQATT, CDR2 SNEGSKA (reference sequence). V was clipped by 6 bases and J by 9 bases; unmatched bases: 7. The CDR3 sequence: CSAFTGGGSPLHF. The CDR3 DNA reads TGCAGTGCCTTTACAGGGGGAGGTTCACCCCTCCACTTT.

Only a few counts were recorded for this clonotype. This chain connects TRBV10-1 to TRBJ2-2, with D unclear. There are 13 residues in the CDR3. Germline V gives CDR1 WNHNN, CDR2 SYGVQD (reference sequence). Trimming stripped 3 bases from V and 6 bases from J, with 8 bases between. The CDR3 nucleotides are TGCGCCAGCAGTGAACGAGCCTCCGGGGAGCTGTTTTTT. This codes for CASSERASGELFF.

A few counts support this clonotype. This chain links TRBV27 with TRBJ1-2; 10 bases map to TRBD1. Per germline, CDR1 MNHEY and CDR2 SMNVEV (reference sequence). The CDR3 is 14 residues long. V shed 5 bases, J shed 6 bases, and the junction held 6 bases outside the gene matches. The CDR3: CASSRGQGVNGYTF. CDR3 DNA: TGTGCCAGCAGTCGTGGACAGGGGGTGAATGGCTACACCTTC.

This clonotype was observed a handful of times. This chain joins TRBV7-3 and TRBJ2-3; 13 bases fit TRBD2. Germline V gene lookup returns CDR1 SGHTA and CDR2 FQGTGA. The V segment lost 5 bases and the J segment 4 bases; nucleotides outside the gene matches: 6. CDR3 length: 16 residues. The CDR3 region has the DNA TGTGCCAGCAGCGCAACTAGCGGGGGGGCCTCAGATACGCAGTATTTT. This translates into CASSATSGGASDTQYF.

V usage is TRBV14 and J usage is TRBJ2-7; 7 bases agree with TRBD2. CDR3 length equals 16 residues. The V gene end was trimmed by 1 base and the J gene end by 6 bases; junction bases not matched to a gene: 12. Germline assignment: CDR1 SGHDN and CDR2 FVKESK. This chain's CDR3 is CASSQVWGGATFEQYF. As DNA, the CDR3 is TGTGCCAGCAGCCAAGTTTGGGGAGGGGCAACGTTCGAGCAGTACTTC.

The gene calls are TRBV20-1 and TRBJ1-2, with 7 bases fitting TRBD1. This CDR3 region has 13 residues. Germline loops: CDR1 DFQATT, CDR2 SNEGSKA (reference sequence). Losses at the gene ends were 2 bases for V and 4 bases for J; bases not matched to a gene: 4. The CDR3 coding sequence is TGCAGTGCTAGACCGGGACAGTCCTATGGCTACACCTTC. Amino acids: CSARPGQSYGYTF.

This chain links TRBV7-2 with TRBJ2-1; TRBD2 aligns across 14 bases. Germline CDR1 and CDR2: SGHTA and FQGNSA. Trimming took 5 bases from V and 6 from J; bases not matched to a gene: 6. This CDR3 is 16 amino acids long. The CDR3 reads CASSLPTSGGANEQFF. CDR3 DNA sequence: TGTGCCAGCAGCCTACCGACTAGCGGGGGGGCCAATGAGCAGTTCTTC.

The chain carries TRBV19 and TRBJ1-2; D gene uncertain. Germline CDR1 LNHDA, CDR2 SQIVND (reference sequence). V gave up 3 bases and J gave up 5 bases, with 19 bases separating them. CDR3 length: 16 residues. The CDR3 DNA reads TGTGCCAGTAGTATGGTAAGCGGGTCCACGAAGTATGGCTACACCTTC. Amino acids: CASSMVSGSTKYGYTF.

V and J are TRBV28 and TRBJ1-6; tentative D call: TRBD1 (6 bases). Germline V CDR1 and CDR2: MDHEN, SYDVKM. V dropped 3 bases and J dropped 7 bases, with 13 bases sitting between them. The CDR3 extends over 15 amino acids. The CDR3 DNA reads TGTGCCAGCAGTTTGCTGGACAGTGTGAATTCACCCCTCCACTTT. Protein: CASSLLDSVNSPLHF.

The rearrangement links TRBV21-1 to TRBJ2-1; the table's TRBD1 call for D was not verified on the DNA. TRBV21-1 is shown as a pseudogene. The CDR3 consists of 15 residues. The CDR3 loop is CASSICGTNYNEQFF. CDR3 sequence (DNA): TGTGCCAGCAGCATTTGTGGGACAAACTACAATGAGCAGTTCTTC.